One sample yielded the 8 T cell receptor beta chains listed below, sequenced in a study of blood T cell repertoires in COVID-19. Sequenced by immunoSEQ multiplex PCR; TCRdb stores in-frame clones only, minus some. The top ten clones hold approximately 0.64% of a sample with 190,000 or so clones, roughly 90% of them seen once. Sequences were obtained from peripheral blood. The receptor source for this set is a man aged 45-65 years with acute or convalescent COVID-19.

The chain joins TRBV5-1 to TRBJ2-1, with TRBD2 identical over 8 bases. The CDR3 consists of 15 residues. J was trimmed by 5 bases and V by 0 bases; bases with no gene match: 4. CDR1 SGHRS and CDR2 YFSETQ come from the germline V gene. DNA of the CDR3: TGCGCCAGCAGCTTGGAACTAGCGGAAAACAATGAGCAGTTCTTC. It encodes CASSLELAENNEQFF. The full variable domain, in which reference TRBV5-1 and TRBJ2-1 provide the parts outside the CDR3, is KAGVTQTPRYLIKTRGQQVTLSCSPISGHRSVSWYQQTPGQGLQFLFEYFSETQRNKGNFPGRFSGRQFSNSRSEMNVSTLELGDSALYLCASSLELAENNEQFFGPGTRLTVL.

The chain combines TRBV7-9 with TRBJ2-1; D is undetermined. Germline lookup yields CDR1 SEHNR and CDR2 FQNEAQ (reference sequence). Trimming cost V 5 bases and J 0 bases, with 23 bases left between them. There are 19 residues in the CDR3. For the CDR3, the DNA is TGTGCCAGCAGCCTAGGCTCCCTGGAGCGCCCGAGCTCCTACAATGAGCAGTTCTTC. Its protein is CASSLGSLERPSSYNEQFF.

The V call is TRBV7-2, the J call TRBJ1-6, with D possibly matching TRBD1 (5 bases). Looked up from germline, CDR1 is SGHTA and CDR2 is FQGNSA. Trimming left V 0 bases short and J 10 bases short, with 16 bases between. This CDR3 is 16 amino acids long. CDR3 protein: CASSLAVSTGRSPLHF. Here the CDR3 DNA reads TGTGCCAGCAGCTTAGCGGTCAGCACAGGACGCTCACCCCTCCACTTT. Full variable domain (missing parts from reference TRBV7-2 and TRBJ1-6): GAGVSQSPSNKVTEKGKDVELRCDPISGHTALYWYRQSLGQGLEFLIYFQGNSAPDKSGLPSDRFSAERTGGSVSTLTIQRTQQEDSAVYLCASSLAVSTGRSPLHFGNGTRLTVT.

The chain carries TRBV18 and TRBJ2-3; 13 nucleotides agree with TRBD2. The V segment lost 5 bases and the J segment 2 bases; nucleotides outside the gene matches: 1. Germline CDR1 and CDR2: KGHSH and LQKENI. CDR3 length equals 15 residues. The CDR3 spells CASSGTSGATDTQYF. The CDR3 DNA follows: TGTGCCAGCTCAGGGACTAGCGGGGCCACAGATACGCAGTATTTT.

This chain's CDR3 is CSVLAGSYQYF. DNA for the CDR3: TGCAGCGTACTAGCGGGGTCATACCAGTACTTC. The chain joins TRBV29-1 to TRBJ2-5, with 10 bases lining up with TRBD2. Germline V lookup: CDR1 SQVTM, CDR2 ANQGSEA. There are 11 residues in the CDR3. V lost 6 bases to trimming and J lost 10 bases; unmatched junction nucleotides: 5.

V is TRBV7-2 and J is TRBJ1-2; a possible D gene is TRBD1 (5 bases). Trimming removed 2 bases from V and 0 bases from J, with 13 bases in between. The CDR3 length is 16 residues. Germline loops: CDR1 SGHTA, CDR2 FQGNSA. CDR3 residues: CASSLLTGFSNYGYTF. The CDR3 DNA follows: TGTGCCAGCAGCTTATTAACAGGTTTTTCTAACTATGGCTACACCTTC.

This chain uses TRBV7-8 with TRBJ1-2; D gene uncertain. Trimming took 4 bases from V and 6 from J, leaving 12 bases between them. The CDR3 spans 13 residues. Germline V gene data show CDR1 as SGHVS and CDR2 as FQNEAQ. The CDR3 sequence: CASSSFGEHGYTF. As DNA, the CDR3 is TGTGCCAGCAGCTCATTCGGGGAACATGGCTACACCTTC.

This clone was picked up one time. This rearrangement joins TRBV27 to TRBJ1-1; a possible D gene is TRBD1 (5 bases). Between the trimmed V and J ends, which lost 5 bases and 0 bases, there was a span of 10 bases. The CDR3 sequence is 14 residues long. Germline CDR1 MNHEY, CDR2 SMNVEV (reference sequence). CDR3 bases: TGTGCCAGCAGTACGGGACTCCTGAACACTGAAGCTTTCTTT. This gives the protein CASSTGLLNTEAFF.